This T cell receptor (beta chain) was obtained from a study of naive and memory T cell subsets. Study-wide results and caveats: Each distinct alpha or beta sequence counts as one clonotype. Between naive and memory subsets, TCR abundance power law exponents differed. Especially in CD8 cells, naive repertoires contained a few larger clonotypes, possibly CD45RA-re-expressing memory cells.

CMV status came from CD4+ T cell IFNgamma after overnight CMV lysate stimulation of fresh PBMCs. The beta constant-region primer was an equimolar mix of two oligonucleotides covering TRBC1 and TRBC2. Four rounds of PCR amplified the ligated cDNA using nested alpha and beta constant-region primers plus SP2. An oligonucleotide with the SP2 primer and a 12-nucleotide UMI was ligated to the cDNA 3' end. Using its own MiXCR run on the UMI-ligation and nested PCR reads, TCRdb lists one record per CDR3 protein. The table has over 100,000 distinct CDR3 sequences, roughly 14% seen once. This CDR3 has 12 residues. V was pared by 3 bases and J by 6 bases, with 9 bases between. Germline CDR1 and CDR2: SEHNR and FQNEAQ (reference sequence). Remarks on this clonotype: Its specificity is unknown.

The V and J genes are TRBV7-9 and TRBJ2-7; D is undetermined. The source is a human donor in good health. The sequenced sample was naive CD8+ T cells from blood. The CDR3 loop is CASSFQVSEQYF. In nucleotides, the CDR3 is TGTGCCAGCAGCTTTCAGGTATCCGAGCAGTACTTC.